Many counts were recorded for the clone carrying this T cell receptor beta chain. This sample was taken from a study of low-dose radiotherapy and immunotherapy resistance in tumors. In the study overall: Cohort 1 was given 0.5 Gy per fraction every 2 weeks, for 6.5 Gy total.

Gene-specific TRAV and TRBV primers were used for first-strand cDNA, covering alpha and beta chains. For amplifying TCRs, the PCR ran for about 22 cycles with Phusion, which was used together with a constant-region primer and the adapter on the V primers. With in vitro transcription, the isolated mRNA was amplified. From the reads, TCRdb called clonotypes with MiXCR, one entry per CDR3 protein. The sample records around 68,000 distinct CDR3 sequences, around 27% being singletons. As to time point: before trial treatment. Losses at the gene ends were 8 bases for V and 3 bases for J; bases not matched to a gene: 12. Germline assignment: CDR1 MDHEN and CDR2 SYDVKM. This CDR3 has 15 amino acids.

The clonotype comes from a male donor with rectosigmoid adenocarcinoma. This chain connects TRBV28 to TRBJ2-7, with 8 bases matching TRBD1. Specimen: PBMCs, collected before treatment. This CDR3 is CASSDPGQAVYEQYF. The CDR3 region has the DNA TGTGCCAGCTCGGATCCGGGACAGGCGGTCTACGAGCAGTACTTC.